The 12 T cell receptor beta chains given below trace back to one sample, sequenced in a study of blood T cell repertoires in COVID-19. The protocol was immunoSEQ multiplex PCR, while the TCRdb copy is restricted to in-frame clones and leaves out a portion. Here the sample spans fewer than 450,000 clones, approximately 85% being singletons. What was sequenced was PBMCs or T cells enriched from blood (not recorded which). These TCRs come from a woman aged 40 to 50 with acute COVID-19.

The genes are TRBV6-5 and TRBJ2-7; D gene uncertain. With 4 bases removed from V and 5 bases from J, the gap between germline ends came to 12 bases. The CDR3 is made up of 13 amino acids. Per germline, CDR1 MNHEY and CDR2 SVGAGI. This chain's CDR3 is CASSLWALDEQYF. The CDR3, as DNA: TGTGCCAGCAGTTTGTGGGCGCTCGACGAGCAGTACTTC.

Of note for this clone: One end of the junction varies from germline; a read error may be responsible. V is TRBV5-1 and J is TRBJ1-5; D unresolved. Germline V gene sequence: CDR1 SGHRS, CDR2 YFSETQ. The CDR3 is made up of 14 amino acids. CDR3: CASSLDSPNQAQHF. The CDR3 DNA reads as TGCGCCAGCAGCTTGGACAGCCCGAATCAGGCCCAGCATTTT.

The chain recombines TRBV5-5 with TRBJ1-5; TRBD1 matches 7 bases. Germline loops: CDR1 SGHKS, CDR2 YYEKEE (reference sequence). This CDR3 region has 17 residues. V lost 1 base, J lost 4 bases, and 11 bases stayed unmatched. CDR3 region: CASSLSTGVYLNQPQHF. Written as DNA, the CDR3 is TGTGCCAGCAGCTTGTCCACAGGGGTCTATTTAAATCAGCCCCAGCATTTT.

V is TRBV11-2 and J is TRBJ2-6, with 11 bases that match TRBD1. Per germline, CDR1 SGHAT and CDR2 FQNNGV. V shed 0 bases, J shed 0 bases, and the junction held 4 bases outside the gene matches. The CDR3 is made up of 19 amino acids. The CDR3 spells CASSLDEGQGGSGANVLTF. The CDR3 nucleotides are TGTGCCAGCAGCTTAGATGAGGGACAGGGGGGCTCTGGGGCCAACGTCCTGACTTTC.

The J gene is TRBJ2-2, the V gene TRBV9, with 12 bases lining up with TRBD2. The CDR3 is made up of 16 amino acids. CDR1 is SGDLS, CDR2 YYNGEE, per germline. J lost 6 bases, V lost 4 bases, and 7 bases had no gene match. CDR3 loop: CASSFPGLAGSGELFF. CDR3 coding DNA: TGTGCCAGCAGCTTCCCGGGACTAGCGGGCTCCGGGGAGCTGTTTTTT.

Worth noting for this clone: Within the sample, other DNA sequences also encode this same CDR3. This chain joins TRBV5-1 and TRBJ1-1; D is possibly TRBD1 (5 bases). CDR1 is SGHRS and CDR2 is YFSETQ in the germline V gene. Trimming took 0 bases from V and 1 from J, leaving 7 bases between them. The length of the CDR3 is 14 residues. CDR3 sequence (DNA): TGCGCCAGCAGCTTGGCCGGGGGGAACACTGAAGCTTTCTTT. As protein: CASSLAGGNTEAFF.

The V call is TRBV5-5, the J call TRBJ2-2, with D hard to call. Germline CDR1 reads SGHKS; CDR2 reads YYEKEE (reference sequence). The CDR3 runs to 13 residues. Trimming pared 4 bases from V and 2 bases from J, leaving 6 bases between. The CDR3 nucleotides read TGTGCCAGCAGCGTACTAAACACCGGGGAGCTGTTTTTT. It codes for CASSVLNTGELFF.

The J gene is TRBJ2-4, the V gene TRBV2; D is possibly TRBD2 (5 bases). The CDR3 extends over 12 amino acids. The V end was cut by 6 bases, the J end by 6 bases, with 9 bases between. CDR1 and CDR2 from the germline V gene are SNHLY and FYNNEI. The DNA of the CDR3 is TGTGCCAGCAGGGTTGGAGGAAACATTCAGTACTTC. Its protein product is CASRVGGNIQYF.

This clone has just one count. The CDR3, as DNA: TGTGCCAGCAGCGATACCCAGGGGAAGACCCAGTACTTC. It yields the protein CASSDTQGKTQYF. The chain links TRBV7-9 to TRBJ2-5, with D tentatively TRBD1 (6 bases). Deletions cut 5 bases from V and 6 bases from J, with 13 bases between. This CDR3 is 13 amino acids long. Germline lookup yields CDR1 SEHNR and CDR2 FQNEAQ (reference sequence).

This chain connects TRBV6-4 to TRBJ1-2; the match to TRBD1 covers 7 bases. V trimming: 7 bases; J trimming: 5 bases; junction bases outside the gene matches: 1. The CDR3 has 11 amino acids. In germline, CDR1 is MRHNA, CDR2 SNTAGT. In DNA form, the CDR3 reads TGTGCCAGCACAGGGGGGTATGGCTACACCTTC. Amino acids: CASTGGYGYTF.

The chain is built from TRBV7-2 and TRBJ1-2; 9 bases agree with TRBD1. Germline CDR1 reads SGHTA; CDR2 reads FQGNSA. V shed 6 bases, J shed 2 bases, and the junction held 16 bases outside the gene matches. The CDR3 covers 18 residues. CDR3 sequence: CASSPATGGLGPNYGYTF. The CDR3 DNA follows: TGTGCCAGCAGTCCTGCCACAGGGGGCCTAGGACCGAACTATGGCTACACCTTC.

The V gene is TRBV5-1, the J gene TRBJ1-6, with 9 bases aligning to TRBD1. The trim removed 4 bases at V and 6 bases at J, leaving 8 bases unmatched. The V gene's germline CDR1 is SGHRS and CDR2 YFSETQ. The length of the CDR3 is 16 residues. This chain's CDR3 is CASSVGTGRGNSPLHF. CDR3 bases: TGCGCCAGCAGCGTGGGGACAGGGAGAGGTAATTCACCCCTCCACTTT.